The T cell receptor beta chain under discussion was sequenced for a study of blood T cells in healthy people across ages. A few counts support this clonotype. The use of a sample-barcoded 5' primer and a J-beta primer mix characterized a second PCR of 7 to 11 cycles. A single record per CDR3 protein comes from TCRdb applying MiXCR to the 5' RACE reads. The table records around 520,000 distinct CDR3 sequences, around a quarter of them present only once. J gave up 0 bases and V 5 bases, and 7 bases lay outside the gene matches. CDR1 and CDR2 (germline): SGHKS, YYEKEE (reference sequence). This CDR3 has 15 residues. A further study also used this sample, focusing on T cells of mothers and their children.

This sequence originates from a boy under 10 years old in good health. The sample taken for sequencing was blood. The rearrangement uses TRBV5-5 and TRBJ1-2, with 7 nucleotides matching TRBD1. The CDR3 spells CASSPGGVPNYGYTF. The CDR3 DNA reads as TGTGCCAGCAGTCCAGGGGGGGTCCCTAACTATGGCTACACCTTC.